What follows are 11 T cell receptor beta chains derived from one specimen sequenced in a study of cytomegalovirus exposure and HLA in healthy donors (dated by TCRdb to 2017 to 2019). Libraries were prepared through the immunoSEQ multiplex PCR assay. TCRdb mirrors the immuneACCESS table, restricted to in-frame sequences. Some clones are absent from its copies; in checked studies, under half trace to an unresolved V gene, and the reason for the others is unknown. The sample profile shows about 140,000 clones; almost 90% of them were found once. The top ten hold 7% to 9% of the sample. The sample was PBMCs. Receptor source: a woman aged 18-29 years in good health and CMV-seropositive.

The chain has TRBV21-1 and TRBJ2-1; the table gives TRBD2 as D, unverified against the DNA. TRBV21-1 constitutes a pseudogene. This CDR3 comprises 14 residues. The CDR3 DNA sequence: TGTGCCAGCATCGCCGGGACTCTCTACAATGAGCAGTTCTTC. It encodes CASIAGTLYNEQFF.

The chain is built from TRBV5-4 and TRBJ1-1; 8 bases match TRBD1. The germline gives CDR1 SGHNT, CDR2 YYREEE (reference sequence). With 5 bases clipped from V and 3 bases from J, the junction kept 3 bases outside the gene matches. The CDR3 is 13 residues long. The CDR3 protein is CASRPTGDTEAFF. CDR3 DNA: TGTGCCAGCAGACCGACAGGGGACACTGAAGCTTTCTTT.

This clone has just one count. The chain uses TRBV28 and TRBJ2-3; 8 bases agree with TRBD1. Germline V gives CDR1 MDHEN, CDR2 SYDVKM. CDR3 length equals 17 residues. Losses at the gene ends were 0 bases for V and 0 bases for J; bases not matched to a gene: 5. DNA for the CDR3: TGTGCCAGCAGTTTATGGGGGACAGGAGCAAGCACAGATACGCAGTATTTT. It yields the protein CASSLWGTGASTDTQYF.

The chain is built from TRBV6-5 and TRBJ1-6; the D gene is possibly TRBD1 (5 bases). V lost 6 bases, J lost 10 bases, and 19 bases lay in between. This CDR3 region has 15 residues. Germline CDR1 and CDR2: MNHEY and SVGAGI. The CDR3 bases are TGTGCCAGCAGGTCCCCCAGGGTCTTGGGGTCACCCCTCCACTTT. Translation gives CASRSPRVLGSPLHF.

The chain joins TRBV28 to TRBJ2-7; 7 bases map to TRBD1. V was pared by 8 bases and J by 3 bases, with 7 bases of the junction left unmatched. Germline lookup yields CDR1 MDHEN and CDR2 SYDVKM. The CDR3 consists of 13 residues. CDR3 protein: CASWTGSSYEQYF. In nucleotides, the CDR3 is TGTGCCAGCTGGACAGGATCAAGCTACGAGCAGTACTTC.

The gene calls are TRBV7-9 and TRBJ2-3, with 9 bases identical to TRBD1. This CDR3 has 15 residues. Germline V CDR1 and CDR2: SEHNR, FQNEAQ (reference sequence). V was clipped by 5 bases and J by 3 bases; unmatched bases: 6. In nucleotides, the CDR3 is TGTGCCAGCAGCCGGGGACAGGGTAGGACAGATACGCAGTATTTT. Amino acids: CASSRGQGRTDTQYF.

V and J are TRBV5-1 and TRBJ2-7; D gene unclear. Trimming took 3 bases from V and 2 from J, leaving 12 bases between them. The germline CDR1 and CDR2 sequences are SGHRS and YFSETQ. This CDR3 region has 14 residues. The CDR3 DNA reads TGCGCCAGCAGCTCCCGCGGCTCAGCCTACGAGCAGTACTTC. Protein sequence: CASSSRGSAYEQYF.

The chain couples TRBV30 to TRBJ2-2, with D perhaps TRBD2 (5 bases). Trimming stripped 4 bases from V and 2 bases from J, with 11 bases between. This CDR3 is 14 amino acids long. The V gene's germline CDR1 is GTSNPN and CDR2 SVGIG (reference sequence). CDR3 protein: CAWTDFGNTGELFF. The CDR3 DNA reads TGTGCCTGGACGGACTTCGGAAACACCGGGGAGCTGTTTTTT.

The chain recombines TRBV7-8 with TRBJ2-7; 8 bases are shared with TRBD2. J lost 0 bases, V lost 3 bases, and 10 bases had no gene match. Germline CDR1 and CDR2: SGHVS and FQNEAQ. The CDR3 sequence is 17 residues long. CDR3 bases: TGTGCCAGCAGCTTCCCAGCGGGGGAACCCAACTCCTACGAGCAGTACTTC. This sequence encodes CASSFPAGEPNSYEQYF.

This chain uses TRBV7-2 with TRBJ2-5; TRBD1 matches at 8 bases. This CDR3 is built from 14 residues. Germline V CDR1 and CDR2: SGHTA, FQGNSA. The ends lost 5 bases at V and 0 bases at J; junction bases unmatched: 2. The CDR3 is CASSQQGDQETQYF. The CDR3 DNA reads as TGTGCCAGCAGCCAACAGGGGGACCAAGAGACCCAGTACTTC.

CDR3 protein: CASSLVLSAQYF. CDR3 sequence (DNA): TGTGCCAGCAGCTTAGTTCTGAGTGCGCAGTATTTT. The chain combines TRBV13 with TRBJ2-3; no reliable D call. Trimming removed 1 base from V and 10 bases from J, with 9 bases in between. This CDR3 has 12 residues. CDR1 PRHDT and CDR2 FYEKMQ come from the germline V gene (reference sequence).